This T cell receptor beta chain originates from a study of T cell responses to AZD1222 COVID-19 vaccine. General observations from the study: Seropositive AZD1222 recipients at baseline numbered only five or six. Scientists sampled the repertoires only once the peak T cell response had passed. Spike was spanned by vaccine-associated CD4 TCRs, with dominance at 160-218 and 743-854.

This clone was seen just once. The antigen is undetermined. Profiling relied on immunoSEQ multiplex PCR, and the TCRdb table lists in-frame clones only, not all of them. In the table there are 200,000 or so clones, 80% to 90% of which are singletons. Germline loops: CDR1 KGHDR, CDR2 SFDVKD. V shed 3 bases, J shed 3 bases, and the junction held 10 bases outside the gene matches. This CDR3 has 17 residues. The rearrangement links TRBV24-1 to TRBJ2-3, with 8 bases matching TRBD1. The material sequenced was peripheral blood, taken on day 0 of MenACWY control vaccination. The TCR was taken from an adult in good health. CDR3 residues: CATSDNGQGEGTDTQYF. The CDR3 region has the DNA TGTGCCACCAGTGATAACGGACAGGGCGAAGGAACAGATACGCAGTATTTT.